This passage covers 15 T cell receptor beta chains from one sample sequenced in a study of T cell repertoires in cytomegalovirus infection (dated 2019 in TCRdb). The listed sequencing device is Illumina HiSeq 1500. TCRdb reworked the public reads: Q25 trimming with fastp, MiXCR clone assembly, productive beta chains retained. Each record represents a unique CDR3 protein, reported with the most common genes and DNA among its rows. The sample records 150,000 to 200,000 distinct CDR3 sequences, approximately 19% of which are singletons. Of the sample, about 2.9% is held by the ten largest clones. The sample was PBMCs. These receptors all stem from a human donor in good health (CMV status not recorded). Some clones in this sample may be carry-over from other donors' samples.

This clonotype was counted many times. The chain has TRBV7-9 and TRBJ2-7; 8 bases line up with TRBD2. V shed 2 bases and J 0 bases; nucleotides not matched to a gene: 9. CDR3 length: 17 residues. Looked up from germline, CDR1 is SEHNR and CDR2 is FQNEAQ (reference sequence). The CDR3 sequence is CASSLKIGAGGSYEQYF. CDR3 DNA: TGTGCCAGCAGCTTAAAGATCGGCGCGGGGGGCTCCTACGAGCAGTACTTC.

V usage is TRBV7-3 and J usage is TRBJ1-1; D is possibly TRBD1 (6 bases). Germline V gives CDR1 SGHTA, CDR2 FQGTGA. The V end lost 5 bases, the J end lost 0 bases, and 10 bases lay between the germline ends. The CDR3 sequence is 14 residues long. The CDR3 is CASSDTGLNTEAFF. The DNA of the CDR3 is TGTGCCAGCAGCGATACAGGGTTGAACACTGAAGCTTTCTTT.

The chain carries TRBV6-5 and TRBJ2-3; D call uncertain. V was trimmed by 0 bases and J by 7 bases, leaving 8 bases between them. This CDR3 is built from 13 residues. The germline CDR1 and CDR2 sequences are MNHEY and SVGAGI. CDR3 loop: CASSYSTVNTQYF. The CDR3 DNA sequence: TGTGCCAGCAGTTACTCCACTGTTAATACGCAGTATTTT.

This clonotype was counted only a few times. The chain has TRBV6-2 or TRBV6-3 and TRBJ2-6; 8 bases agree with TRBD2. Germline CDR1 is MNHEY and CDR2 is SVGEGT. The CDR3 has 16 residues. Losses at the gene ends were 6 bases for V and 4 bases for J; bases not matched to a gene: 8. The CDR3 coding sequence is TGTGCCAGCAGGCCGGGGGGGTTTACAGGGGCCAACGTCCTGACTTTC. Translation: CASRPGGFTGANVLTF.

This clonotype was found a few times. The chain has TRBV7-9 and TRBJ1-1; no definite D call. The CDR3 loop spans 14 amino acids. Germline V CDR1 and CDR2: SEHNR, FQNEAQ (reference sequence). V was clipped by 5 bases and J by 3 bases, with 13 bases between them. CDR3 sequence: CASSQARVYTEAFF. CDR3 sequence (DNA): TGTGCCAGCAGCCAAGCTCGGGTTTACACTGAAGCTTTCTTT.

For the CDR3, the DNA is TGTGCCGTCTCGACAGGTCGTCCATCTGGGGCCAACGTCCTGACTTTC. Its translation: CAVSTGRPSGANVLTF. The chain couples TRBV19 to TRBJ2-6, with D possibly matching TRBD1 (6 bases). Germline CDR1 LNHDA, CDR2 SQIVND (reference sequence). Between the trimmed V and J ends, which lost 11 bases and 1 base, there was a span of 18 bases. There are 16 residues in the CDR3.

V is TRBV20-1 and J is TRBJ2-7, with 7 nucleotides matching TRBD1. The V segment lost 6 bases and the J segment 12 bases; nucleotides outside the gene matches: 20. The CDR3 totals 14 residues. Germline-derived CDR1 and CDR2 are DFQATT and SNEGSKA (reference sequence). DNA for the CDR3: TGCAGTGCAGCTCCCCGGGACAGATCTACGATTGTGTACTTC. This translates into CSAAPRDRSTIVYF.

A note on this clonotype: Here the CDR3 omits its conserved ending phenylalanine or tryptophan, so a read error is the likely source. The V and J genes are TRBV18 and TRBJ2-3; possibly TRBD2 for D (5 bases). The CDR3 is 16 amino acids. V lost 3 bases and J 4 bases, leaving 17 bases between the germline ends. Germline V gene data show CDR1 as KGHSH and CDR2 as LQKENI. The CDR3 region has the DNA TGTGCCAGCTCACCGGCAACTAGGCGCTCGGCAGATACGCAGTATTCT. The encoded protein is CASSPATRRSADTQYS.

V is TRBV12-3 or TRBV12-4 and J is TRBJ2-3, with unresolved D. The V end lost 3 bases, the J end lost 5 bases, and 12 bases lay between the germline ends. CDR3 length: 14 residues. CDR3 loop: CASSFSSLGDTQYF. DNA for the CDR3: TGTGCCAGCAGTTTTAGTAGTCTCGGAGATACGCAGTATTTT.

The chain joins TRBV19 to TRBJ2-7; D uncertain. The CDR3 runs to 13 residues. In germline, CDR1 is LNHDA, CDR2 SQIVND (reference sequence). Trimming pared 1 base from V and 6 bases from J, leaving 10 bases between. CDR3 region: CASSIGRGGEQYF. CDR3 DNA: TGTGCCAGTAGTATAGGACGAGGTGGCGAGCAGTACTTC.

The table lists this clonotype with many counts. The chain joins TRBV5-8 to TRBJ2-1; 8 bases are a match to TRBD1. The V segment lost 0 bases and the J segment 7 bases; nucleotides outside the gene matches: 6. The CDR3 has 15 amino acids. Germline V CDR1 and CDR2: SGHTS, YDEGEE. This CDR3 is CASSLGQGALNEQFF. DNA of the CDR3: TGTGCCAGCAGCTTGGGGCAGGGGGCCCTGAATGAGCAGTTCTTC.

This clonotype was observed a few times. V usage is TRBV7-9 and J usage is TRBJ2-3, with 8 bases that match TRBD2. From germline, CDR1 is SEHNR and CDR2 FQNEAQ (reference sequence). Trimming cost V 3 bases and J 0 bases; bases outside gene matches: 5. CDR3 length equals 16 residues. The CDR3 DNA reads as TGTGCCAGCAGCTTCACTAGCGGATCTAGCACAGATACGCAGTATTTT. Amino acids: CASSFTSGSSTDTQYF.

J is TRBJ1-1 and V is TRBV5-1; TRBD1 is a possible D gene (6 bases). Germline CDR1 reads SGHRS; CDR2 reads YFSETQ. The V gene lost 5 bases and the J gene lost 3 bases, with 17 bases spanning the gap. The CDR3 is made up of 15 amino acids. CDR3 DNA sequence: TGCGCCAGCAGTTCCCAGGTCGGACAGCACACTGAAGCTTTCTTT. It codes for CASSSQVGQHTEAFF.

There are a few counts of this clonotype. J is TRBJ1-1 and V is TRBV12-3 or TRBV12-4; D is possibly TRBD1 (6 bases). The germline V and J ends were trimmed by 5 bases and 6 bases, with 13 bases remaining between them. CDR3 size: 13 residues. This chain's CDR3 is CASSVTGLPEAFF. In DNA form, the CDR3 reads TGTGCCAGCAGTGTCACAGGGTTACCTGAAGCTTTCTTT.

This clonotype has a handful of counts. The genes are TRBV28 and TRBJ2-7; D is possibly TRBD1 or TRBD2 (5 bases each). This CDR3 spans 14 amino acids. V was cut by 10 bases and J by 3 bases, with 19 bases left in between. CDR1 and CDR2 (germline): MDHEN, SYDVKM. The CDR3 protein is CATKNLRGLYEQYF. The CDR3 DNA reads TGTGCCACCAAAAACCTCCGGGGCCTCTACGAGCAGTACTTC.